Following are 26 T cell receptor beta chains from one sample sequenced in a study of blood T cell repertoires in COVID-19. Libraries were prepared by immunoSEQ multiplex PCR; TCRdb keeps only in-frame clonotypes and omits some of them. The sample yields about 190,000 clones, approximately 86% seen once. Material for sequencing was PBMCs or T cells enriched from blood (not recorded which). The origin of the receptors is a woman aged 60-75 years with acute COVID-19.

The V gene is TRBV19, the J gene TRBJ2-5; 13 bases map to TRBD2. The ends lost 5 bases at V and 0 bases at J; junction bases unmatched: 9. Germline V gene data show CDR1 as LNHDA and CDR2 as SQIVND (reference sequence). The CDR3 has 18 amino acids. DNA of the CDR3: TGTGCCAGTAGTTTGCGGACTAGCGGGGGCCCGTACCAAGAGACCCAGTACTTC. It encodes CASSLRTSGGPYQETQYF. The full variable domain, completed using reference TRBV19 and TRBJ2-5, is DGGITQSPKYLFRKEGQNVTLSCEQNLNHDAMYWYRQDPGQGLRLIYYSQIVNDFQKGDIAEGYSVSREKKESFPLTVTSAQKNPTAFYLCASSLRTSGGPYQETQYFGPGTRLLVL.

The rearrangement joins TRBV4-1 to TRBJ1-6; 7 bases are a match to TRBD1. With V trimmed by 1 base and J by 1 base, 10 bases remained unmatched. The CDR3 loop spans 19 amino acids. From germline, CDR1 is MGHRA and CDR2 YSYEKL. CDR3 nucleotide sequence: TGCGCCAGCAGCCAAGGTTATAGGGGGCGTAGGTCCTATAATTCACCCCTCCACTTT. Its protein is CASSQGYRGRRSYNSPLHF.

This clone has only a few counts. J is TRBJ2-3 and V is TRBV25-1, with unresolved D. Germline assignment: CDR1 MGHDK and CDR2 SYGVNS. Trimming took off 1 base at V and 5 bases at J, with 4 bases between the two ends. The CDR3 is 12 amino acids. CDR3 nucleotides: TGTGCCAGCAGTGAATTCGTAGATACGCAGTATTTT. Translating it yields CASSEFVDTQYF. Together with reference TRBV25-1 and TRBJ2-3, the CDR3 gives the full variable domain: EADIYQTPRYLVIGTGKKITLECSQTMGHDKMYWYQQDPGMELHLIHYSYGVNSTEKGDLSSESTVSRIRTEHFPLTLESARPSHTSQYLCASSEFVDTQYFGPGTRLTVL.

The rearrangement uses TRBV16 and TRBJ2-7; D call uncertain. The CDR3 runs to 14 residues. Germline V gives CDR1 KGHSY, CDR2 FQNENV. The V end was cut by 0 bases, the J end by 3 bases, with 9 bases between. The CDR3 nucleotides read TGTGCCAGCAGCCAATCTAACTCGGGCTACGAGCAGTACTTC. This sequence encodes CASSQSNSGYEQYF.

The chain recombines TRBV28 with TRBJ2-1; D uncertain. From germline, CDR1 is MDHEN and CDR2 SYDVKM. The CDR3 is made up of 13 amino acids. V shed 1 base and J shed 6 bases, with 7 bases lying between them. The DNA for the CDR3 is TGTGCCAGCAGTTTATTGCGGCCCAATGAGCAGTTCTTC. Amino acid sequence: CASSLLRPNEQFF.

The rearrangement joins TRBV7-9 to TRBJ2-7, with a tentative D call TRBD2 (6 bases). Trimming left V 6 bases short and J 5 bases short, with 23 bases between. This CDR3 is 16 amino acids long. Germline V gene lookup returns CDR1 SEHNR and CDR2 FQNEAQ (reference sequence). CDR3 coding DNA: TGTGCCAGCAGTCTGGCACTAGCTGCGATCCCTCACGAGCAGTACTTC. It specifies CASSLALAAIPHEQYF.

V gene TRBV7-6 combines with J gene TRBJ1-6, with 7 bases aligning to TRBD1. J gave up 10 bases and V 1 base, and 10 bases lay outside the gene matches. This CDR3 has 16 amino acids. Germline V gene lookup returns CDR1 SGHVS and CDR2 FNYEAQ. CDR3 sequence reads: CASSLVGDPGGSPLHF. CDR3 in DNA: TGTGCCAGCAGCTTAGTGGGGGACCCAGGGGGGTCACCCCTCCACTTT.

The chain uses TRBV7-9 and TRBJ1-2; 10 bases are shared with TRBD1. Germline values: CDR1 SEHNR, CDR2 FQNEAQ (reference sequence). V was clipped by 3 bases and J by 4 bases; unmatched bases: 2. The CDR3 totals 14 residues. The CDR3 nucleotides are TGTGCCAGCAGCTTGACAGGGGGCGTCTATGGCTACACCTTC. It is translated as CASSLTGGVYGYTF.

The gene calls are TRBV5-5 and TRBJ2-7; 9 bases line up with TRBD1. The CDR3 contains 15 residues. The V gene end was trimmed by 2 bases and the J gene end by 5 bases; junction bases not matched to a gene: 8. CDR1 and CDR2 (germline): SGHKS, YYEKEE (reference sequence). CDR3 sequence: CASSLGAGTGHEQYF. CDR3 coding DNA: TGTGCCAGCAGCTTAGGAGCCGGGACAGGGCACGAGCAGTACTTC.

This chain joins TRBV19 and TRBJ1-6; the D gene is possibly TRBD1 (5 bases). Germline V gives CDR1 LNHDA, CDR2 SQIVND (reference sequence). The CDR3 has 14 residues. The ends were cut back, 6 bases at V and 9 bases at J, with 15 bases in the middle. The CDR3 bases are TGTGCCAGTAGGGCATCCTCAGGGTTTTCACCCCTCCACTTT. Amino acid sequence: CASRASSGFSPLHF.

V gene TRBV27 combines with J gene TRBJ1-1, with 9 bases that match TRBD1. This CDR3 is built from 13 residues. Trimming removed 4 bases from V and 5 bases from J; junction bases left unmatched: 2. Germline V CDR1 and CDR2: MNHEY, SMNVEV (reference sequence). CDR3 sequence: CASSWDRVTEAFF. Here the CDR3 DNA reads TGTGCCAGCAGTTGGGACAGGGTGACTGAAGCTTTCTTT.

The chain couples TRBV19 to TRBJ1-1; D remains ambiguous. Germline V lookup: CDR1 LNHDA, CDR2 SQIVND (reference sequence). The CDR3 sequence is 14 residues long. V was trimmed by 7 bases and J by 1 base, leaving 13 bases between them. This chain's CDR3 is CASTTVPENTEAFF. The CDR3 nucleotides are TGTGCCAGTACCACAGTGCCGGAGAACACTGAAGCTTTCTTT.

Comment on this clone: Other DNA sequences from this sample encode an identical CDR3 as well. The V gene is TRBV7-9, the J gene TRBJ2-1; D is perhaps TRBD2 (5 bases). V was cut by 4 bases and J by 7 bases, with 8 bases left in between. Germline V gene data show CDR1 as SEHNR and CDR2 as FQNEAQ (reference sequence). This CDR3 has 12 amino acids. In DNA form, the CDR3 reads TGTGCCAGCAGCTCCCGGGGAAATGAGCAGTTCTTC. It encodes CASSSRGNEQFF.

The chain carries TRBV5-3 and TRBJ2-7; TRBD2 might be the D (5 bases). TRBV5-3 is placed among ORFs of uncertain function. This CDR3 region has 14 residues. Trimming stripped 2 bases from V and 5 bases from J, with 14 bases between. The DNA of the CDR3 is TGTGCCAGAAGCTTCGGGTTTGAGGGCGACGAGCAGTACGTC. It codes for CARSFGFEGDEQYV.

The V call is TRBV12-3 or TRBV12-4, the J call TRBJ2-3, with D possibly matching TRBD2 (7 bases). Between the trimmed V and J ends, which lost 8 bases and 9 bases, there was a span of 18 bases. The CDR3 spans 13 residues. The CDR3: CASRWEGERTQYF. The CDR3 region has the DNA TGTGCCAGCCGGTGGGAGGGGGAGAGGACGCAGTATTTT.

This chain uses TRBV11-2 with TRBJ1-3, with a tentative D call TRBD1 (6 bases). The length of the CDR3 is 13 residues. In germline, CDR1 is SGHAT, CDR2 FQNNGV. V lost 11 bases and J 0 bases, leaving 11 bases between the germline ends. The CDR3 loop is CAGGADSGNTIYF. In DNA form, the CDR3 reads TGTGCCGGGGGGGCAGACTCTGGAAACACCATATATTTT. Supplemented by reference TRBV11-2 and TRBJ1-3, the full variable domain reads EAGVAQSPRYKIIEKRQSVAFWCNPISGHATLYWYQQILGQGPKLLIQFQNNGVVDDSQLPKDRFSAERLKGVDSTLKIQPAKLEDSAVYLCAGGADSGNTIYFGEGSWLTVV.

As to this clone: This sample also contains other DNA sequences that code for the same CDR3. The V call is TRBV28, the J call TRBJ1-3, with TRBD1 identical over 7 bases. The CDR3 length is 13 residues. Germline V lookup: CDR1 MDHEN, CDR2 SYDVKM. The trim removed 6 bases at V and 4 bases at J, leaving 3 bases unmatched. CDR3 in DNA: TGTGCCAGCAGAACAGGGGCCGGAAACACCATATATTTT. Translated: CASRTGAGNTIYF.

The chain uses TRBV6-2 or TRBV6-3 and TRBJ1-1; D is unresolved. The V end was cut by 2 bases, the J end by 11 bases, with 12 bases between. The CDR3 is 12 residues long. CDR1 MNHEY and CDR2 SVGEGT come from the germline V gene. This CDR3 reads CASSYGEGWAFF. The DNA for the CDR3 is TGTGCCAGCAGTTACGGGGAGGGCTGGGCTTTCTTT.

The CDR3 DNA reads as TGTGCCAGCAGTTTATACGGGGAAGCTTTCTTT. Amino acids: CASSLYGEAFF. The V gene is TRBV27, the J gene TRBJ1-1; no definite D call. From germline, CDR1 is MNHEY and CDR2 SMNVEV (reference sequence). The CDR3 length is 11 residues. The V gene lost 1 base and the J gene lost 8 bases, with 5 bases spanning the gap.

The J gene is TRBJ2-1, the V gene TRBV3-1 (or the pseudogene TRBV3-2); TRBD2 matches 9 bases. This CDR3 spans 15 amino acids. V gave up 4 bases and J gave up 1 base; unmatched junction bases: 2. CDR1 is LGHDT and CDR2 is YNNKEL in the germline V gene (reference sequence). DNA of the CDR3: TGTGCCAGCAGCCTACTAGCGGGTTCCTACAATGAGCAGTTCTTC. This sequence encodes CASSLLAGSYNEQFF.

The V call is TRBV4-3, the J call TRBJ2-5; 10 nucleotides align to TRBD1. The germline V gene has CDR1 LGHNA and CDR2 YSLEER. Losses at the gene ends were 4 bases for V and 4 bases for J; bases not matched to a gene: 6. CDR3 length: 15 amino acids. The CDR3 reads CASSPGTGVGETQYF. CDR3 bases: TGCGCCAGCAGCCCCGGGACAGGGGTTGGAGAGACCCAGTACTTC.

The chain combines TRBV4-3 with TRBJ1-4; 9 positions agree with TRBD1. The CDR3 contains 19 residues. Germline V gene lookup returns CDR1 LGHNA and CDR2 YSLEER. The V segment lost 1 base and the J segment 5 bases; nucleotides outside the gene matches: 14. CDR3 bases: TGCGCCAGCAGCCAAGGGTGGGGTTTTGGCGGGACAGGGAATGAAAAACTGTTTTTT. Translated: CASSQGWGFGGTGNEKLFF.

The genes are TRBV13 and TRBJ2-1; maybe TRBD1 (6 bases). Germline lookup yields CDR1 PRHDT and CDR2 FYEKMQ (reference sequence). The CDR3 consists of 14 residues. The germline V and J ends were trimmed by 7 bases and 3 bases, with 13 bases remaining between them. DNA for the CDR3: TGTGCCAGCAACATACGGACAGTCTACAATGAGCAGTTCTTC. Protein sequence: CASNIRTVYNEQFF.

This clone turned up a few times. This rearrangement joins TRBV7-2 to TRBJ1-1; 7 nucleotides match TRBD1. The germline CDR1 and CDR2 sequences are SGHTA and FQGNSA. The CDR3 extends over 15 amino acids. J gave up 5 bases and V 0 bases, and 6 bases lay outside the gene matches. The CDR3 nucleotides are TGTGCCAGCAGCTTAGCGCTGACAGGGCTGACTGAAGCTTTCTTT. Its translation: CASSLALTGLTEAFF.

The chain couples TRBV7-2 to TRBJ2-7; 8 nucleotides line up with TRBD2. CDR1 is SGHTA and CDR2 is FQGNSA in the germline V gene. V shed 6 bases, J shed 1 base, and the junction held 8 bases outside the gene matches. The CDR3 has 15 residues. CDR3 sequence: CASSTGIAGSYEQYV. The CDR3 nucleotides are TGTGCCAGCAGTACGGGGATAGCGGGATCCTACGAGCAGTACGTC.

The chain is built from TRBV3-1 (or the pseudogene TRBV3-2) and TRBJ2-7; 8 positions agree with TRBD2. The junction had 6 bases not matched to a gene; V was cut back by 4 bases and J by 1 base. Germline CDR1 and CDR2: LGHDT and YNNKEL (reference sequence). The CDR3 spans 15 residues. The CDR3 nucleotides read TGTGCCAGCAGCCCGGGCCCTAGCGGGTCCTACGAGCAGTACTTC. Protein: CASSPGPSGSYEQYF.